This T cell receptor beta chain was sequenced during a study of T cell responses to AZD1222 COVID-19 vaccine. The study's findings and limits: Regions 160-218 and 743-854 held dominance among vaccine-associated CD4 TCRs, which spanned spike. Sampling captured repertoires only after the peak T cell response. Donors, mostly white British, included more females; clonal diversity was possibly underestimated. Just a handful of AZD1222 recipients tested seropositive at baseline.

Generated by immunoSEQ multiplex PCR, the TCRdb table keeps only in-frame clones and is missing some. This sample has about 100,000 clones; more than 70% occur once, and the top ten carry roughly 1.4%. In the case of this clone: The target antigen is unknown.

This CDR3 is built from 13 residues. Germline trimming cut 5 bases from V and 6 bases from J; bases unmatched to any gene: 3. CDR1 is LGHDT and CDR2 is YNNKEL in the germline V gene (reference sequence). The sequence derives from an adult in good health. The V gene is TRBV3-1 (or the pseudogene TRBV3-2), the J gene TRBJ1-2; 10 bases align to TRBD1. The starting material was peripheral blood, obtained on day 0 of AZD1222 vaccination. The CDR3 loop is CASSDRGRDGYTF. For the CDR3, the DNA is TGTGCCAGCAGCGACAGGGGGCGCGATGGCTACACCTTC.